The T cell receptor (beta chain) described here comes from a study of identical twins. The CDR3 has 13 amino acids. Trimming took off 4 bases at V and 2 bases at J, with 7 bases between the two ends. Germline loops: CDR1 SGHRS, CDR2 YFSETQ. Regarding the study as a whole: Models predicted too little out-of-frame TCR alpha sharing in monozygotic twins. Excess low generation probability was seen in twin-shared out-of-frame alpha sequences. High-abundance cord blood beta clonotypes had fewer insertions; memory repertoires showed none.

After template switching added a universal primer site, the resulting cDNA carried unique molecular identifiers. TCRdb processed the 5' RACE reads anew with MiXCR; each CDR3 protein has one entry. The table shows 1,800,000 or so distinct CDR3 sequences, with more than 30% occurring only once. This clonotype has a handful of counts. Its antigen is currently unknown. This clonotype was sampled from a newborn girl in good health. Sequenced material: cord blood. The V and J genes are TRBV5-1 and TRBJ1-5; D gene unclear. CDR3 loop: CASSRLGNQPQHF. The CDR3 nucleotides are TGCGCCAGCAGCCGCTTGGGCAATCAGCCCCAGCATTTT.